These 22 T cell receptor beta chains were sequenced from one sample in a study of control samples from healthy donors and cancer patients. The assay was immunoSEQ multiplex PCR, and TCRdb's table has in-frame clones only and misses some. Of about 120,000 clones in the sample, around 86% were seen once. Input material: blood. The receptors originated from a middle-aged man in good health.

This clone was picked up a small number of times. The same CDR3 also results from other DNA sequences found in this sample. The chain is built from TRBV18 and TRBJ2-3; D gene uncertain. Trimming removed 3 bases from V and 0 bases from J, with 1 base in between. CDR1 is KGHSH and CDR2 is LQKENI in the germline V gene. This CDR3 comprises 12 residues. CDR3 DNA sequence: TGTGCCAGCTCACCTAGCACAGATACGCAGTATTTT. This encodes CASSPSTDTQYF.

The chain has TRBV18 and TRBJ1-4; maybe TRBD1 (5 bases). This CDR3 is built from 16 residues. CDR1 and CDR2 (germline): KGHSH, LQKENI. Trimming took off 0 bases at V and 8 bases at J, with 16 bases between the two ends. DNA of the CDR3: TGTGCCAGCTCACCACCAAGGGGTTCCGGGAGCGAAAAACTGTTTTTT. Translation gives CASSPPRGSGSEKLFF.

CDR3 residues: CASSQSTLSGSEAFF. CDR3 coding DNA: TGTGCCAGCAGCCAATCCACACTCTCGGGCTCTGAAGCTTTCTTT. V is TRBV16 and J is TRBJ1-1; D call uncertain. Deletions cut 0 bases from V and 6 bases from J, with 14 bases between. CDR3 length: 15 amino acids. Germline V gene sequence: CDR1 KGHSY, CDR2 FQNENV.

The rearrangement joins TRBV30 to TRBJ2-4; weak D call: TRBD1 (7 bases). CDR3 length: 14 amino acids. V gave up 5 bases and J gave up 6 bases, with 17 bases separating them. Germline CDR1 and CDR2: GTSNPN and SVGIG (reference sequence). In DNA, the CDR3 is TGTGCCTGGGGGGGTGGAGGGGGCACAAACATTCAGTACTTC. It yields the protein CAWGGGGGTNIQYF.

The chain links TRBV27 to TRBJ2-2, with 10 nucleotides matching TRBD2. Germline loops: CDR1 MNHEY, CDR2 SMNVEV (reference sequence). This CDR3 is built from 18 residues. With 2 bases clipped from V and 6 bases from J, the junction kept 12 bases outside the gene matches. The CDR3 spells CASSLVGTSVLKAGELFF. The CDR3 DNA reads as TGTGCCAGCAGTTTAGTGGGGACTAGCGTACTAAAAGCCGGGGAGCTGTTTTTT.

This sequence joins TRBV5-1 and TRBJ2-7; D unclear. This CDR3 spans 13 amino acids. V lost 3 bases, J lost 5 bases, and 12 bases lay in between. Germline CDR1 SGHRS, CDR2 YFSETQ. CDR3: CASSSRLGNEQYF. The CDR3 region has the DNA TGCGCCAGCAGCTCTAGATTGGGGAACGAGCAGTACTTC. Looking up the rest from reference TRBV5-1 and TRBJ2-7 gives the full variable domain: KAGVTQTPRYLIKTRGQQVTLSCSPISGHRSVSWYQQTPGQGLQFLFEYFSETQRNKGNFPGRFSGRQFSNSRSEMNVSTLELGDSALYLCASSSRLGNEQYFGPGTRLTVT.

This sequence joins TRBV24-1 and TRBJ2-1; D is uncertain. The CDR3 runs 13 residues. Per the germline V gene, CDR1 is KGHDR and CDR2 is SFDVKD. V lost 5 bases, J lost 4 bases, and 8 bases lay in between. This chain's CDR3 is CATSATSYNEQFF. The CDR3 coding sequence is TGTGCCACCAGTGCGACTTCATACAATGAGCAGTTCTTC.

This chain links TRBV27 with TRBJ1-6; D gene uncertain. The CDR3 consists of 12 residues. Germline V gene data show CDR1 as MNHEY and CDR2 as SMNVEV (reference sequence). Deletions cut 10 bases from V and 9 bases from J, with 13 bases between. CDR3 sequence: CATSDGVSPLHF. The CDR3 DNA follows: TGTGCCACTAGCGATGGGGTTTCACCCCTCCACTTT.

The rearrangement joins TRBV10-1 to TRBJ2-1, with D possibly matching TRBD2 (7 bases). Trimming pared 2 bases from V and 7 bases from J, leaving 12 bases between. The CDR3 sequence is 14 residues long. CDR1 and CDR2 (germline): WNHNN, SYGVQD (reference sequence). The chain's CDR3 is CASSEGGGPNEQFF. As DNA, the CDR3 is TGCGCCAGCAGTGAGGGGGGGGGCCCTAATGAGCAGTTCTTC.

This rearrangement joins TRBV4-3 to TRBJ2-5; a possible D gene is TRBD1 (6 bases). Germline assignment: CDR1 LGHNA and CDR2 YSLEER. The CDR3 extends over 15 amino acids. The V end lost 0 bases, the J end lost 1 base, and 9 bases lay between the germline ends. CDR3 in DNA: TGCGCCAGCAGCCAAGACGGCAGGGGCCAAGAGACCCAGTACTTC. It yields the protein CASSQDGRGQETQYF.

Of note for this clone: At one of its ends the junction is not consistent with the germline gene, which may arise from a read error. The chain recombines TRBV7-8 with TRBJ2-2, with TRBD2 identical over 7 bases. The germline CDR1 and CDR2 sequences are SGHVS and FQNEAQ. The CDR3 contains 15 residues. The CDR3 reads CASSWTRSKTGELFF. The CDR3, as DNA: TGTGCCAGCAGCTGGACTAGGTCGAAAACCGGGGAGCTGTTTTTT.

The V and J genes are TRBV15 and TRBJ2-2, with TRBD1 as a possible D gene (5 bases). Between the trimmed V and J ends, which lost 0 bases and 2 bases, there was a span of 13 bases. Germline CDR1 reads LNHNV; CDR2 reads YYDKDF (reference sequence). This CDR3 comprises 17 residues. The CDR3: CATSRDGQPLNTGELFF. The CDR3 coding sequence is TGTGCCACCAGCAGAGACGGACAACCCCTCAACACCGGGGAGCTGTTTTTT. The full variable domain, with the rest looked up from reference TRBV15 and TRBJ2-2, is DAMVIQNPRYQVTQFGKPVTLSCSQTLNHNVMYWYQQKSSQAPKLLFHYYDKDFNNEADTPDNFQSRRPNTSFCFLDIRSPGLGDTAMYLCATSRDGQPLNTGELFFGEGSRLTVL.

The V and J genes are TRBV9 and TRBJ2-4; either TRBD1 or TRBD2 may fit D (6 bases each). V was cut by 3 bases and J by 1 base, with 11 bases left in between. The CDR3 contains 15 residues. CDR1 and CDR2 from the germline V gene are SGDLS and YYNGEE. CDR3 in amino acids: CASSDGGGAKNIQYF. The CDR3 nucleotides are TGTGCCAGCAGCGACGGAGGGGGGGCCAAAAACATTCAGTACTTC.

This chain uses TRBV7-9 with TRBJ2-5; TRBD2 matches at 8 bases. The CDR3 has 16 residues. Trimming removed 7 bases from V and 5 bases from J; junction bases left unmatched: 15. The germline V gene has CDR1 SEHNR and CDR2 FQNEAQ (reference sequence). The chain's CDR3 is CASTPLADPRGETQYF. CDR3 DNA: TGTGCCAGCACCCCACTAGCGGACCCTCGGGGGGAGACCCAGTACTTC. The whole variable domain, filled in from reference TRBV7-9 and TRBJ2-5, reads DTGVSQNPRHKITKRGQNVTFRCDPISEHNRLYWYRQTLGQGPEFLTYFQNEAQLEKSRLLSDRFSAERPKGSFSTLEIQRTEQGDSAMYLCASTPLADPRGETQYFGPGTRLLVL.

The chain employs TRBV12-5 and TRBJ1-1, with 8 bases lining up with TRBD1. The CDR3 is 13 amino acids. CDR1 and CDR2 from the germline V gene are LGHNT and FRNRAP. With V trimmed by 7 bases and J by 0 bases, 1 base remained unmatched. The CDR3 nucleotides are TGTGCTAGTGAACAGGGGGTGAACACTGAAGCTTTCTTT. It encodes CASEQGVNTEAFF.

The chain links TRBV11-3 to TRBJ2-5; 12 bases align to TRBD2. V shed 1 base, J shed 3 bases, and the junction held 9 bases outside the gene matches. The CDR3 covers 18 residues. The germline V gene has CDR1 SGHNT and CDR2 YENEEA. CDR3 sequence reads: CASSLGWTSGDRKETQYF. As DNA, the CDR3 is TGTGCCAGCAGCTTAGGTTGGACTAGCGGGGATAGAAAAGAGACCCAGTACTTC.

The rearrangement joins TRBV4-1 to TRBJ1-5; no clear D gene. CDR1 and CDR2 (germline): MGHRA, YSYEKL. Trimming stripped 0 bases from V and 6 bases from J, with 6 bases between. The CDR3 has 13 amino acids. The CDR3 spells CASSQDRTQPQHF. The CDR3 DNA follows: TGCGCCAGCAGCCAAGACAGGACTCAGCCCCAGCATTTT.

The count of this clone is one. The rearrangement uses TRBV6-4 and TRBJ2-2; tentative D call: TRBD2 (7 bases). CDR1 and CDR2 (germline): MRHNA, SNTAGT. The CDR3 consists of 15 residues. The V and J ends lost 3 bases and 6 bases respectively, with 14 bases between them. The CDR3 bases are TGTGCCAGCAGTGAAGGAGGGGGGGCATCCGGGGAGCTGTTTTTT. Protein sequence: CASSEGGGASGELFF.

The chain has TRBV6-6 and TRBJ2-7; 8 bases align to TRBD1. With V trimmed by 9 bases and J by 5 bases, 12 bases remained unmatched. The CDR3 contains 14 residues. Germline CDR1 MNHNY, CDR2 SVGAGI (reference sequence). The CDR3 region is CASTTGQARDEQYF. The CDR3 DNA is TGTGCCAGTACCACGGGACAGGCTAGAGACGAGCAGTACTTC.

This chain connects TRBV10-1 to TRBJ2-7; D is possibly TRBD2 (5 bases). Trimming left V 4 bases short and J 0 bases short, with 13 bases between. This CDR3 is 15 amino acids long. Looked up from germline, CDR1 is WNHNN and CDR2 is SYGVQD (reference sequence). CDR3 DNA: TGCGCCAGCAGTGGTGGACTCCCAGACTCCTACGAGCAGTACTTC. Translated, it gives CASSGGLPDSYEQYF.

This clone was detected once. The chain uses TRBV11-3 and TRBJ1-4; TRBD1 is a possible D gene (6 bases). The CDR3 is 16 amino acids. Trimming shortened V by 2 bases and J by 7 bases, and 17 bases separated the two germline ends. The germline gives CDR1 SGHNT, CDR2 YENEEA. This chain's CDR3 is CASSLKGGRLAEKLFF. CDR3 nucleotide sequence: TGTGCCAGCAGCTTAAAGGGGGGCAGGCTTGCTGAAAAACTGTTTTTT.

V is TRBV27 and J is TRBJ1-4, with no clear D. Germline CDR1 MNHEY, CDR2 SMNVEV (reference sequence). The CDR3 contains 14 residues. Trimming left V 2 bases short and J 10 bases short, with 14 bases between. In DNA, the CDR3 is TGTGCCAGCAGTTTAAAACCGTCCGGAGGAAAACTGTTTTTT. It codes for CASSLKPSGGKLFF.